A selection of T cell receptor beta chains follows, all from one sample in a study of T cell responses to AZD1222 COVID-19 vaccine. Produced via immunoSEQ multiplex PCR; TCRdb's table is partial and in-frame only. In the table there are 140,000 to 150,000 clones, roughly 92% of which are singletons. The sample in question was peripheral blood, obtained on day 0 of AZD1222 vaccination. All receptors come from an adult in good health. CDR3s include the opening cysteine and the closing phenylalanine or tryptophan. The D gene is left open where the match is weak. Size is stated for part of the rows, as once, few or many counts, or as a class when the clone is expanded.

- TRBJ2-4 TRBV3-1/TRBV3-2 TRBD2 CASSPWEGIQYF TGTGCCAGCAGCCCATGGGAGGGGATTCAGTACTTC
once TRBJ1-3 TRBV30 - CAWSVHSGFSGNTIYF TGTGCCTGGAGTGTACATAGTGGATTCTCTGGAAACACCATATATTTT
- TRBJ1-2 TRBV18 - CASSPMTGPNYGYTF TGTGCCAGCTCACCGATGACGGGGCCTAACTATGGCTACACCTTC
- TRBJ2-3 TRBV10-3 TRBD2 CAISRAGSTDTQYF TGTGCCATCAGTAGAGCGGGAAGCACAGATACGCAGTATTTT
- TRBJ1-1 TRBV9 - CASSLPPNTEAFF TGTGCCAGCAGCTTACCCCCGAACACTGAAGCTTTCTTT
- TRBJ1-1 TRBV20-1 - CSAARGDAAFF TGCAGTGCTGCCAGGGGAGATGCAGCTTTCTTT
once TRBJ1-2 TRBV5-4 - CASSPGFMRGNYGYTF TGTGCCAGCAGCCCGGGGTTTATGAGGGGTAACTATGGCTACACCTTC
- TRBJ1-5 TRBV27 - CASSYWGQPQHF TGTGCCAGCAGTTACTGGGGTCAGCCCCAGCATTTT
- TRBJ1-6 TRBV5-1 - CASSLGGSGDSYNSPLHF TGCGCCAGCAGCTTGGGGGGTAGCGGGGATTCCTATAATTCACCCCTCCACTTT
- TRBJ1-4 TRBV27 - CASGEGNEKLFF TGTGCCAGCGGCGAGGGCAATGAAAAACTGTTTTTT
- TRBJ2-1 TRBV27 - CASSFSGSSYNEQFF TGTGCCAGCAGTTTCAGCGGAAGCTCCTACAATGAGCAGTTCTTC
- TRBJ2-1 TRBV5-6 - CASSLGAGSSYNEQFF TGTGCCAGCAGCTTGGGAGCAGGGAGCTCCTACAATGAGCAGTTCTTC
- TRBJ2-7 TRBV5-1 TRBD1 CASSQGTGGYYEQYF TGCGCCAGCAGCCAGGGGACAGGGGGGTACTACGAGCAGTACTTC
- TRBJ2-7 TRBV4-1 - CASSHSSGGTYEQYF TGCGCCAGCAGCCATAGTAGCGGAGGGACCTACGAGCAGTACTTC
- TRBJ1-1 TRBV6-1 TRBD1 CASSEYSGQGGTEAFF TGTGCCAGCAGTGAATATAGCGGGCAGGGGGGCACTGAAGCTTTCTTT
few TRBJ2-7 TRBV6-1 - CASSVSGFSLGYEQYF TGTGCCAGCAGTGTGTCCGGGTTTTCCCTAGGCTACGAGCAGTACTTC
- TRBJ1-3 TRBV2 - CASSEATGGDTIYF TGTGCCAGCAGTGAAGCGACAGGAGGGGACACCATATATTTT
- TRBJ1-1 TRBV5-4 - CASSQGAGLEAFF TGTGCCAGCAGCCAAGGGGCAGGGCTCGAAGCTTTCTTT
once TRBJ1-6 TRBV19 TRBD1 CASNSGRGINRGGSPLHF TGTGCCAGTAACTCCGGTAGGGGGATCAACAGGGGTGGTTCACCCCTCCACTTT
- TRBJ1-5 TRBV2 - CASKKGAGWEQNQPQHF TGTGCCAGCAAGAAAGGGGCAGGTTGGGAACAAAATCAGCCCCAGCATTTT
- TRBJ2-3 TRBV7-7 - CASSQGGAADTQYF TGTGCTAGCAGCCAAGGGGGAGCCGCAGATACGCAGTATTTT
- TRBJ1-5 TRBV30 TRBD1 CAWSVQGARGNQPQHF TGTGCCTGGAGTGTACAGGGGGCTAGGGGCAATCAGCCCCAGCATTTT
- TRBJ2-3 TRBV2 - CASKTAGDTQYF TGTGCCAGCAAAACCGCGGGAGATACGCAGTATTTT
- TRBJ1-1 TRBV5-6 - CASSPSLNTEAFF TGTGCCAGCAGCCCCTCACTGAACACTGAAGCTTTCTTT
- TRBJ2-1 TRBV6-4 TRBD2 CASSDNSAGYSLVFF TGTGCCAGCAGTGACAATTCAGCGGGATATTCATTAGTGTTCTTC
- TRBJ2-7 TRBV5-1 TRBD1 CASSSIRDRGPHEQYF TGCGCCAGCAGCTCGATCCGGGACAGGGGGCCCCACGAGCAGTACTTC
- TRBJ2-7 TRBV5-6 TRBD1 CASSLGTGVLEQYF TGTGCCAGCAGCCTAGGGACAGGGGTTCTCGAGCAGTACTTC